This entry lists 28 T cell receptor beta chains sequenced from one sample in a study of CD8+ T cells in alopecia areata (dated by TCRdb to between 2018 and 2020). The sample's time point label, in plain terms: mouse skin 3 weeks after grafting. Library method: the immunoSEQ multiplex PCR assay. RNA was extracted from all samples and reverse transcribed into cDNA, which served as template for TCR sequencing. TCRdb took this table from immuneACCESS and kept in-frame rearrangements with V and J called. Such tables lack part of the clones; where checked against another copy, unresolved V genes explain under half of the gap, and the rest is unexplained. There are about 2,100 clones in this sample, and none of them is a singleton. In total, the top ten clones hold approximately 12% of the sample. Material: skin, obtained at week 3. The source is a C3H/HeJ mouse with alopecia areata. With respect to MHC, this strain carries the haplotype H2-k.

This clone was detected ten times or more. Gene names refer to mouse genes. The observed sequence ends 4 residues before the CDR3 terminus, with the missing tail filled in from the germline J gene. The chain employs TRBV29 and TRBJ1-1; 11 nucleotides align to TRBD1. The germline V gene has CDR1 MSHET and CDR2 SYDVDS. V shed 2 bases and J 4 bases; nucleotides not matched to a gene: 3. The CDR3 has 15 amino acids. CDR3 DNA (partial): TGTGCTAGCAGTTTACCGGGACAGGGGGTCACA. This gives the protein CASSLPGQGVT. Given in full, the CDR3 is CASSLPGQGVTEVFF.

As concerns this clone: Each gene name is a mouse one. The sequence runs out 4 residues before the end of the CDR3; the remainder is reconstructed from the germline J gene. The chain is built from TRBV13-2 and TRBJ2-7; 9 bases match TRBD2. The CDR3 covers 14 residues. Germline V gives CDR1 NNHNN, CDR2 SYGAGS (reference sequence). The CDR3 sequence: CASGDALGGYEQYF. Partial CDR3 DNA: TGTGCCAGCGGTGATGCCCTGGGGGGGTAT.

In its sample, this clone ranks as medium-sized. Genes here carry mouse names. The missing CDR3 end, 4 residues past where the read stops, is filled in from the germline J gene. The chain links TRBV5 to TRBJ2-5; 11 nucleotides agree with TRBD2. Germline values: CDR1 LGHNA, CDR2 YNLKQL (reference sequence). This CDR3 has 16 residues. The CDR3 sequence is CASSQGPGLGVDTQYF. The DNA read from the CDR3 is TGTGCCAGCAGCCAAGGACCGGGACTGGGGGTAGAC.

There are many counts of this clone. Genes and germline are mouse. Coverage ceases 4 residues before the CDR3 finishes, and the germline J gene fills in the end. The gene calls are TRBV13-2 and TRBJ2-1, with 7 positions matching TRBD2. CDR3 size: 15 residues. From germline, CDR1 is NNHNN and CDR2 SYGAGS (reference sequence). J gave up 2 bases and V 1 base, and 3 bases lay outside the gene matches. CDR3 bases read: TGTGCCAGCGGTGATTCCCTGGGGGACTATGCT. It yields the protein CASGDSLGDYA. The CDR3 reads in full as CASGDSLGDYAEQFF.

This clone rates as medium-sized. Gene labels here are mouse ones. The read gets to within 4 residues of the CDR3 end, and the germline J gene fills in the rest. This chain links TRBV3 with TRBJ2-7, with 12 bases aligning to TRBD2. The CDR3 runs 14 residues. Looked up from germline, CDR1 is SNHLY and CDR2 is FYNGKV (reference sequence). The CDR3 protein is CASSLGDWGDEQYF. The CDR3 bases that were read are TGTGCCAGCAGCTTAGGGGACTGGGGGGAT.

This clone has ten or more counts. Gene names and germline refer to mouse. Read coverage stops 4 residues before the CDR3 terminus; the germline J gene supplies the remainder. This chain connects TRBV13-1 to TRBJ1-2, with TRBD1 matching 9 bases. The J segment lost 0 bases and the V segment lost 3 bases, leaving 0 bases of the junction unmatched. The CDR3 is made up of 14 amino acids. Germline values: CDR1 NSHNY, CDR2 SYGAGN. CDR3 bases read: TGTGCCAGCAGTGGACAGGGGGCAAACTCC. Translating it yields CASSGQGANS. The full CDR3 protein reads CASSGQGANSDYTF.

Judged by abundance, this clone is medium-sized (0.01 to 0.1%). Mouse gene names and germline throughout. The sequence runs out 4 residues before the end of the CDR3; the remainder is reconstructed from the germline J gene. The V and J genes are TRBV1 and TRBJ1-2, with D perhaps TRBD1 (6 bases). Germline V lookup: CDR1 NSQYPW, CDR2 LRSPGD (reference sequence). The length of the CDR3 is 15 residues. The sequenced CDR3 bases are TGCACCTGCAGTGCAGATCGGCTGGGGGGGCGC. This encodes CTCSADRLGGR. The CDR3 as a whole reads CTCSADRLGGRDYTF.

This clone was recorded at least ten times. The gene symbols are mouse symbols. The CDR3 end is not reached by the read, which stops 4 residues before it; the germline J gene fills it in. The chain links TRBV14 to TRBJ1-1, with 8 nucleotides matching TRBD1. Germline CDR1 SGHDT, CDR2 FRDEAV. The CDR3 is 15 amino acids. Trimming removed 4 bases from V and 1 base from J; junction bases left unmatched: 6. CDR3 region: CASSLWTGMNTEVFF. The sequenced CDR3 bases are TGTGCCAGCAGTCTTTGGACAGGGATGAACACA. Based on the CDR3 plus reference TRBV14 and TRBJ1-1, the full variable domain is EAGVTQSPRYAVLQEGQAVSFWCDPISGHDTLYWYQQPRDQGPQLLVYFRDEAVIDNSQLPSDRFSAVRPKGTNSTLKIQSAKQGDTATYLCASSLWTGMNTEVFFGKGTRLTVV.

In this sample, this clone turned up a few times. Here the gene names and germline are mouse. The read comes to an end 4 residues before the CDR3 does, leaving the germline J gene to fill in the end. The gene calls are TRBV1 and TRBJ2-3, with TRBD1 matching 8 bases. Germline CDR1 NSQYPW, CDR2 LRSPGD (reference sequence). The CDR3 loop spans 14 amino acids. With V trimmed by 7 bases and J by 0 bases, 3 bases remained unmatched. CDR3 protein: CTCTQGASAETLYF. The covered CDR3 bases are TGCACCTGCACCCAGGGGGCTAGTGCAGAA.

This clone qualifies as medium-sized (0.01 to 0.1%). Here the gene names and germline are mouse. The read stops 4 residues short of the end of the CDR3; the missing end is completed from the germline J gene. The chain carries TRBV1 and TRBJ2-2, with D uncertain. CDR1 and CDR2 (germline): NSQYPW, LRSPGD (reference sequence). The CDR3 runs 15 residues. The CDR3 loop is CTCSADQMEGGQLYF. CDR3 DNA, as far as it was read: TGCACCTGCAGTGCAGATCAGATGGAGGGCGGG.

By share of the sample, this clone is medium-sized (0.01 to 0.1%). Here the gene names and germline are mouse. The read ends 4 residues early relative to the CDR3; the germline J gene fills the gap. This rearrangement joins TRBV17 to TRBJ2-5, with TRBD2 matching over 11 bases. The germline V gene encodes CDR1 MNHDT and CDR2 YYDKIL. The V segment lost 3 bases and the J segment 1 base; nucleotides outside the gene matches: 0. This CDR3 spans 15 amino acids. CDR3 region: CASSRDWGDQDTQYF. The CDR3 DNA, read in part, is TGTGCTAGCAGTAGGGACTGGGGGGACCAAGAC.

Turning to this clone: Gene names and germline match the mouse. Read data end 4 residues before the CDR3 end; the end is taken from the germline J gene. The chain combines TRBV31 with TRBJ2-1; 9 nucleotides match TRBD2. The CDR3 contains 15 residues. CDR1 GKSSPN and CDR2 SITVG come from the germline V gene. Trimming took 0 bases from V and 4 from J; bases not matched to a gene: 4. The sequenced CDR3 bases are TGTGCCTGGAGTCTAAAGGACTGGGGTTATGCT. Protein sequence: CAWSLKDWGYA. The whole CDR3 protein reads CAWSLKDWGYAEQFF. The variable domain in full, completed from reference TRBV31 and TRBJ2-1, reads AQTIHQWPVAEIKAVGSPLSLGCTIKGKSSPNLYWYWQATGGTLQQLFYSITVGQVESVVQLNLSASRPKDDQFILSTEKLLLSHSGFYLCAWSLKDWGYAEQFFGPGTRLTVL.

This clone is medium-sized by share. The germline and genes are mouse ones. The observed sequence ends 4 residues before the CDR3 terminus, with the missing tail filled in from the germline J gene. The chain uses TRBV19 and TRBJ2-3; 7 bases are a match to TRBD1. From germline, CDR1 is FNHDT and CDR2 SITEND (reference sequence). There are 15 residues in the CDR3. J was trimmed by 0 bases and V by 4 bases; bases with no gene match: 5. The CDR3 spells CASSHGTASAETLYF. Partial CDR3 DNA: TGTGCCAGCAGTCACGGGACAGCTAGTGCAGAA.

This clone was observed many times. The gene names given are mouse names. The read comes to an end 4 residues before the CDR3 does, leaving the germline J gene to fill in the end. The rearrangement joins TRBV5 to TRBJ2-1; D may be TRBD2 (6 bases). Germline CDR1 is LGHNA and CDR2 is YNLKQL (reference sequence). CDR3 size: 15 residues. The germline V and J ends were trimmed by 0 bases and 3 bases, with 9 bases remaining between them. The CDR3 reads CASSQELGVYAEQFF. Incomplete CDR3 DNA: TGTGCCAGCAGCCAAGAGTTGGGGGTCTATGCT.

Judged by abundance, this clone is medium-sized. The germline and genes are mouse ones. The read terminates 4 residues before the CDR3 end, so the remaining end is supplied by the germline J gene. The rearrangement joins TRBV19 to TRBJ1-2; 8 bases align to TRBD1. J was trimmed by 4 bases and V by 7 bases; bases with no gene match: 3. This CDR3 is 12 amino acids long. Germline CDR1 and CDR2: FNHDT and SITEND (reference sequence). The CDR3 loop is CASAGGGSDYTF. The CDR3 bases that were read are TGTGCCAGCGCAGGGGGCGGCTCC. Complete variable domain (other parts from reference TRBV19 and TRBJ1-2): GGIITQTPKFLIGQEGQKLTLKCQQNFNHDTMYWYRQDSGKGLRLIYYSITENDLQKGDLSEGYDASREKKSSFSLTVTSAQKNEMAVFLCASAGGGSDYTFGSGTRLLVI.

This clone ranks as large. Gene names and germline refer to mouse. The CDR3 goes on 4 residues after the read ends, and that part is filled in from the germline J gene. This rearrangement joins TRBV1 to TRBJ2-2, with D hard to call. The CDR3 extends over 14 amino acids. Germline values: CDR1 NSQYPW, CDR2 LRSPGD (reference sequence). V lost 1 base, J lost 3 bases, and 6 bases lay in between. The sequenced part of the CDR3 DNA is TGCACCTGCAGTGCAGGACATTACACCGGG. Its translation is CTCSAGHYTG. In full, the CDR3 is CTCSAGHYTGQLYF.

This clone is judged medium-sized (0.01 to 0.1%). Each gene name is a mouse one. CDR3 region: CASRDRDSYEQYF. CDR3 DNA (partial): TGTGCCAGCAGGGACAGGGACTCCTAT. The chain joins TRBV13-3 to TRBJ2-7; TRBD1 agrees at 8 bases. Read coverage stops 4 residues before the CDR3 terminus; the germline J gene supplies the remainder. CDR1 is NNHDY, CDR2 SYVADS, per germline. Trimming took 5 bases from V and 0 from J; bases not matched to a gene: 1. The CDR3 spans 13 residues.

This clone is classed as medium-sized (0.01 to 0.1%). The gene names here belong to mouse. The read is 4 residues too short to cover the CDR3 end, so that end is filled in from the germline J gene. The genes are TRBV13-1 and TRBJ2-3; D uncertain. V was cut by 5 bases and J by 1 base, with 5 bases left in between. CDR1 NSHNY and CDR2 SYGAGN come from the germline V gene. This CDR3 contains 12 residues. The sequenced part of the CDR3 DNA is TGTGCCAGCAGCCAGGGTGCAGAA. This translates into CASSQGAE. The full CDR3 sequence reads CASSQGAETLYF.

Relative to its sample, this clone is medium-sized (0.01 to 0.1%). The listed genes are named as in mouse. The read terminates 4 residues before the CDR3 end, so the remaining end is supplied by the germline J gene. Other DNA sequences in the same sample also yield this CDR3. This chain links TRBV19 with TRBJ1-2; TRBD1 is a possible D gene (6 bases). The germline V and J ends were trimmed by 4 bases and 0 bases, with 10 bases remaining between them. The CDR3 runs to 14 residues. Germline V gene data show CDR1 as FNHDT and CDR2 as SITEND (reference sequence). The chain's CDR3 is CASSRDTTNSDYTF. CDR3 DNA (partial): TGTGCCAGCAGTCGGGACACCACAAACTCC.

The table lists this clone with many counts. The genes and germline here are from mouse. The missing CDR3 end, 4 residues past where the read stops, is filled in from the germline J gene. The chain carries TRBV13-1 and TRBJ2-7, with 7 bases that match TRBD1. With V trimmed by 3 bases and J by 2 bases, 5 bases remained unmatched. This CDR3 spans 14 amino acids. Germline V CDR1 and CDR2: NSHNY, SYGAGN. The CDR3 protein is CASSGPGQTYEQYF. The DNA read from the CDR3 is TGTGCCAGCAGTGGTCCGGGACAGACCTAT.

This clone was seen at least ten times. Any gene name here is a mouse gene name. Read sequence stops 4 residues before the CDR3 end, and the germline J gene provides the missing end. The gene calls are TRBV29 and TRBJ2-5; 9 nucleotides match TRBD2. The germline V gene has CDR1 MSHET and CDR2 SYDVDS. The CDR3 covers 14 residues. The CDR3: CASSLSGGADTQYF. The DNA read from the CDR3 is TGTGCTAGCAGTTTATCTGGGGGGGCAGAC. Looking up the rest from reference TRBV29 and TRBJ2-5 gives the full variable domain: DMKVTQMPRYLIKRMGENVLLECGQDMSHETMYWYRQDPGLGLQLIYISYDVDSNSEGDIPKGYRVSRKKREHFSLILDSAKTNQTSVYFCASSLSGGADTQYFGPGTRLLVL.

This clone is medium-sized in the sample. Gene names follow the mouse nomenclature. The read ends 4 residues shy of where the CDR3 ends; the end is completed using the germline J gene. The chain recombines TRBV13-1 with TRBJ2-7, with 9 positions matching TRBD2. With 4 bases clipped from V and 3 bases from J, the junction kept 5 bases outside the gene matches. The CDR3 totals 14 residues. Germline CDR1 reads NSHNY; CDR2 reads SYGAGN. The DNA read from the CDR3 is TGTGCCAGCAGTCGGACTGGGGCCAACTAT. Translation gives CASSRTGANY. The full CDR3 protein reads CASSRTGANYEQYF.

In this sample, this clone is medium-sized (0.01 to 0.1%). All gene names here are mouse names. Coverage ceases 4 residues before the CDR3 finishes, and the germline J gene fills in the end. Distinct nucleotide sequences in the sample also encode this CDR3. The chain has TRBV19 and TRBJ1-2; TRBD1 might be the D (6 bases). This CDR3 is 14 amino acids long. The germline gives CDR1 FNHDT, CDR2 SITEND (reference sequence). Trimming stripped 5 bases from V and 0 bases from J, with 11 bases between. The chain's CDR3 is CASSRDTSNSDYTF. Incomplete CDR3 DNA: TGTGCCAGCAGCCGGGACACCTCAAACTCC.

This clone was observed many times. The listed genes are named as in mouse. The read stops 4 residues short of the end of the CDR3; the missing end is completed from the germline J gene. V gene TRBV13-3 combines with J gene TRBJ2-7; TRBD2 agrees at 10 bases. This CDR3 has 13 residues. CDR1 is NNHDY and CDR2 is SYVADS in the germline V gene. Here the CDR3 reads CASSWDWGYEQYF. The covered CDR3 bases are TGTGCCAGCAGTTGGGACTGGGGTTAT.

The sample holds many counts of this clone. Gene names refer to mouse genes. Read data end 4 residues before the CDR3 end; the end is taken from the germline J gene. The V and J genes are TRBV13-2 and TRBJ2-1; 8 nucleotides agree with TRBD2. Germline assignment: CDR1 NNHNN and CDR2 SYGAGS (reference sequence). There are 15 residues in the CDR3. Trimming cost V 0 bases and J 3 bases; bases outside gene matches: 2. The CDR3 here is CASGDAGLGYAEQFF. Incomplete CDR3 DNA: TGTGCCAGCGGTGATGCTGGACTGGGCTATGCT.

Sample share makes this clone medium-sized. Gene names are mouse gene names. The read ends 4 residues early relative to the CDR3; the germline J gene fills the gap. The chain links TRBV5 to TRBJ2-5; the D gene is possibly TRBD1 (6 bases). Trimming removed 0 bases at V and 1 base at J, with 8 bases between. This CDR3 has 15 residues. The V gene's germline CDR1 is LGHNA and CDR2 YNLKQL (reference sequence). The CDR3 region is CASSQEEGDQDTQYF. CDR3 DNA, as far as it was read: TGTGCCAGCAGCCAAGAAGAGGGGGACCAAGAC.

This clone was found many times. Gene labels here are mouse ones. The read stops 4 residues short of the end of the CDR3; the missing end is completed from the germline J gene. This rearrangement joins TRBV13-2 to TRBJ1-2; 8 bases line up with TRBD1. Germline V gene data show CDR1 as NNHNN and CDR2 as SYGAGS (reference sequence). This CDR3 region has 14 residues. With 6 bases clipped from V and 3 bases from J, the junction kept 7 bases outside the gene matches. CDR3 in amino acids: CASARTGWYSDYTF. Incomplete CDR3 DNA: TGTGCCAGCGCCCGGACAGGGTGGTACTCC.

In its sample, this clone is medium-sized. The listed genes are named as in mouse. The read halts 4 residues ahead of the CDR3 end, with the missing end drawn from the germline J gene. J is TRBJ2-7 and V is TRBV19, with 9 positions matching TRBD2. Per germline, CDR1 FNHDT and CDR2 SITEND (reference sequence). This CDR3 spans 13 amino acids. CDR3 loop: CASTRGLGYEQYF. The CDR3 bases that were read are TGTGCCAGCACTAGGGGACTGGGATAT.